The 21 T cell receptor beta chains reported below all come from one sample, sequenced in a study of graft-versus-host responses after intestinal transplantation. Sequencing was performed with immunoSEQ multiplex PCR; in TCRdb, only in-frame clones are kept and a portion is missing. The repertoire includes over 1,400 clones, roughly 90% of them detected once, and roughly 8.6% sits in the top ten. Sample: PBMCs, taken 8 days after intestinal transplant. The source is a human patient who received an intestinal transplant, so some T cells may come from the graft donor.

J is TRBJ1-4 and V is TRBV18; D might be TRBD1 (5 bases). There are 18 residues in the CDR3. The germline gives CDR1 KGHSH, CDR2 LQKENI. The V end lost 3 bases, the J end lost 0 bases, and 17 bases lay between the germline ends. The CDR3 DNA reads TGTGCCAGCTCACCCTTGGAGGGGAGAACAGCAACTAATGAAAAACTGTTTTTT. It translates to CASSPLEGRTATNEKLFF.

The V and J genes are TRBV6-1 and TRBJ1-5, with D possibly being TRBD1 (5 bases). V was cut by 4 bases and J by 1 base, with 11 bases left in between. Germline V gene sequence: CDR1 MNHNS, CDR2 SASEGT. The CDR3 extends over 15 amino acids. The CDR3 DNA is TGTGCCAGCAGTGTCAGGGTTTTGAGCAATCAGCCCCAGCATTTT. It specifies CASSVRVLSNQPQHF.

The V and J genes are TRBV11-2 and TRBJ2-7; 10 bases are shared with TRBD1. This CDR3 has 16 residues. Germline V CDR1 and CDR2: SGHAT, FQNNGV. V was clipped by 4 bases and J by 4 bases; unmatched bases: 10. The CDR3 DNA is TGTGCCAGCAGCTCCCCTTCCGGGACAGGGGCATACGAGCAGTACTTC. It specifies CASSSPSGTGAYEQYF.

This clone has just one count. The DNA of the CDR3 is TGTGCCTGGAACGATGGCTACACCTTC. Its protein is CAWNDGYTF. The chain is built from TRBV30 and TRBJ1-2; no reliable D call. The germline V gene encodes CDR1 GTSNPN and CDR2 SVGIG (reference sequence). V gave up 4 bases and J gave up 6 bases, with 3 bases separating them. The CDR3 spans 9 residues. Complete variable domain (other parts from reference TRBV30 and TRBJ1-2): SQTIHQWPATLVQPVGSPLSLECTVEGTSNPNLYWYRQAAGRGLQLLFYSVGIGQISSEVPQNLSASRPQDRQFILSSKKLLLSDSGFYLCAWNDGYTFGSGTRLTVV.

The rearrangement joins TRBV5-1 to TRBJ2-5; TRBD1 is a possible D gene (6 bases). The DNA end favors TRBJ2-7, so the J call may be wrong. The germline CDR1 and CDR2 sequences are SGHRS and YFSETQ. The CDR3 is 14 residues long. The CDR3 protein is CASSPDSPFDEQYF. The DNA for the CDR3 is TGCGCCAGCAGCCCGGACAGTCCCTTCGACGAGCAGTACTTC.

The CDR3 DNA is TGCGCCAGCAGCCCGGGGGGAACAGATACGCAGTATTTT. This encodes CASSPGGTDTQYF. V gene TRBV5-1 combines with J gene TRBJ2-3; 7 bases line up with TRBD2. The CDR3 sequence is 13 residues long. Germline assignment: CDR1 SGHRS and CDR2 YFSETQ. The V segment lost 4 bases and the J segment 3 bases; nucleotides outside the gene matches: 2.

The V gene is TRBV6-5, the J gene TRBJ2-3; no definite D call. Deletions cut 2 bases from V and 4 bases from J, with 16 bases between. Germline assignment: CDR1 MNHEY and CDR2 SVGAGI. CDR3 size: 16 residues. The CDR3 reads CASSYLCHGGADTQYF. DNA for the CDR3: TGTGCCAGCAGTTACCTCTGTCACGGTGGCGCAGATACGCAGTATTTT.

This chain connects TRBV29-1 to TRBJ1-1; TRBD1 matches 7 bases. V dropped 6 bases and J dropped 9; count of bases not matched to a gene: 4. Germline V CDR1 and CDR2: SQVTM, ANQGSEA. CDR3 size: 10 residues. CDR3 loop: CSVETGKAFF. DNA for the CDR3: TGCAGCGTAGAGACAGGGAAAGCTTTCTTT.

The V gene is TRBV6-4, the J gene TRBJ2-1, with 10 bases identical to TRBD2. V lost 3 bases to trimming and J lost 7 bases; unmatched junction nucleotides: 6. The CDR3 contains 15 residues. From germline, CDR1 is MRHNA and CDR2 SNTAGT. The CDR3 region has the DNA TGTGCCAGCAGTGAGGCTAGCGGGAGTTATAATGAGCAGTTCTTC. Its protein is CASSEASGSYNEQFF.

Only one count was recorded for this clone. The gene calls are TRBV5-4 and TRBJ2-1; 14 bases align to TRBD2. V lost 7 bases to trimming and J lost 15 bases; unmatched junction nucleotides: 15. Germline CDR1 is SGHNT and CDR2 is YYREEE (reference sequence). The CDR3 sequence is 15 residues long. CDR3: CASALMGLAGEKWFF. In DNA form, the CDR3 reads TGTGCCAGCGCATTAATGGGACTAGCGGGAGAGAAGTGGTTCTTC. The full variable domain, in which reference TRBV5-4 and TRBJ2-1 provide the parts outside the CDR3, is ETGVTQSPTHLIKTRGQQVTLRCSSQSGHNTVSWYQQALGQGPQFIFQYYREEENGRGNFPPRFSGLQFPNYSSELNVNALELDDSALYLCASALMGLAGEKWFFGPGTRLTVL.

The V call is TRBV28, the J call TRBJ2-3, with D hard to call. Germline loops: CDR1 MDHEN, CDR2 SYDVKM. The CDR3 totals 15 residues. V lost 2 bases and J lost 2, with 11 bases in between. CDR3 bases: TGTGCCAGCAGTTTACGAGGATTACTCACAGATACGCAGTATTTT. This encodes CASSLRGLLTDTQYF.

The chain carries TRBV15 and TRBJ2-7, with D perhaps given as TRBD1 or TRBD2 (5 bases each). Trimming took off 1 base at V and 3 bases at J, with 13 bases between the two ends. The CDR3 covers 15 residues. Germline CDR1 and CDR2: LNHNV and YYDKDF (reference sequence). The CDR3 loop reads CATSRVPGTGYEQYF. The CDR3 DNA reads TGTGCCACCAGCAGAGTACCCGGGACCGGCTACGAGCAGTACTTC.

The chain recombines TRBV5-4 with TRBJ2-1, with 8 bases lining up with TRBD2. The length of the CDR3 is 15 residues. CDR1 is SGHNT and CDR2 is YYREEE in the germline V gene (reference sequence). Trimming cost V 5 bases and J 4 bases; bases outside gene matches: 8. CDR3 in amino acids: CASRTERGRYNEQFF. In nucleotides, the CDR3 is TGTGCCAGCAGAACCGAGCGGGGGAGATACAATGAGCAGTTCTTC.

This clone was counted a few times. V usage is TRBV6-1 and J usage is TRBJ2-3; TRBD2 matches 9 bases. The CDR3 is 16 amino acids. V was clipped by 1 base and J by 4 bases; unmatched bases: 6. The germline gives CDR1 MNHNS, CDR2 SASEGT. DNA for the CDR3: TGTGCCAGCAGTGAAGGGGGAGCGGGGGGAGCAGATACGCAGTATTTT. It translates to CASSEGGAGGADTQYF.

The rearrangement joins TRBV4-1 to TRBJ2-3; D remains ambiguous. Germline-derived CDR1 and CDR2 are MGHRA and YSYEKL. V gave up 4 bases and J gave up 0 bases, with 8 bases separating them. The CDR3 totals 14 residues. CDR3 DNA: TGCGCCAGCAGCCCTCTTAGTAGCACAGATACGCAGTATTTT. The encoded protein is CASSPLSSTDTQYF.

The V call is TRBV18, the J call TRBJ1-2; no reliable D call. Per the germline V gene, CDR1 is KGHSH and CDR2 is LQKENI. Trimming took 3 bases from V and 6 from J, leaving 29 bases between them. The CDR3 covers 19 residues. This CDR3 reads CASSPRRDYSNSAHNGYTF. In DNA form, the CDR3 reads TGTGCCAGCTCACCGAGGAGAGACTATAGTAACAGCGCCCATAATGGCTACACCTTC.

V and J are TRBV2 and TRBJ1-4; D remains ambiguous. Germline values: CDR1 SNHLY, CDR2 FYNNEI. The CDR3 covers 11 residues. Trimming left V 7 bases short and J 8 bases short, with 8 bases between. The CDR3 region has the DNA TGTGCCAGCACGAGGGCAGAAAAACTGTTTTTT. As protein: CASTRAEKLFF.

The CDR3, as DNA: TGTGCCAGCAGTCCGCCGAGGACAGTGCTGGGCGAGCAGTACTTC. Its translation: CASSPPRTVLGEQYF. The V gene is TRBV28, the J gene TRBJ2-7; D perhaps matches TRBD1 (6 bases). This CDR3 has 15 residues. Trimming took off 5 bases at V and 6 bases at J, with 20 bases between the two ends. The V gene's germline CDR1 is MDHEN and CDR2 SYDVKM.

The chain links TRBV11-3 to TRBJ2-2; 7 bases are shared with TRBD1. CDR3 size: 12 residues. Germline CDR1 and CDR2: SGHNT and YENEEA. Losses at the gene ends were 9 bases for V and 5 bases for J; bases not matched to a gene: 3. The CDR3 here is CASRGLTGELFF. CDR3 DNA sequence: TGTGCCAGTAGGGGGCTAACCGGGGAGCTGTTTTTT.

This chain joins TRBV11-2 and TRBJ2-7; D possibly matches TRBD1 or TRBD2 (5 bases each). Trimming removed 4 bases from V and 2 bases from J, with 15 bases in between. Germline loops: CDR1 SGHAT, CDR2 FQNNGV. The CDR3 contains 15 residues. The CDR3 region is CASSSGTMGAYEQYF. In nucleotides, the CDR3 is TGTGCCAGCAGCTCCGGAACCATGGGGGCCTACGAGCAGTACTTC. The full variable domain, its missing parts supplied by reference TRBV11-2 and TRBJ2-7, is EAGVAQSPRYKIIEKRQSVAFWCNPISGHATLYWYQQILGQGPKLLIQFQNNGVVDDSQLPKDRFSAERLKGVDSTLKIQPAKLEDSAVYLCASSSGTMGAYEQYFGPGTRLTVT.

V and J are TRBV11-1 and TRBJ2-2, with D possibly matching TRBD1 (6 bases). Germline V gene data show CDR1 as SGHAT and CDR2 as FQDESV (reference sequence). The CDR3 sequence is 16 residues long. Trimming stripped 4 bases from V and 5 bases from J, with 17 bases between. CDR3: CASSSRDRTLTGELFF. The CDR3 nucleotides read TGTGCCAGCAGCTCCCGAGACAGGACATTAACCGGGGAGCTGTTTTTT.